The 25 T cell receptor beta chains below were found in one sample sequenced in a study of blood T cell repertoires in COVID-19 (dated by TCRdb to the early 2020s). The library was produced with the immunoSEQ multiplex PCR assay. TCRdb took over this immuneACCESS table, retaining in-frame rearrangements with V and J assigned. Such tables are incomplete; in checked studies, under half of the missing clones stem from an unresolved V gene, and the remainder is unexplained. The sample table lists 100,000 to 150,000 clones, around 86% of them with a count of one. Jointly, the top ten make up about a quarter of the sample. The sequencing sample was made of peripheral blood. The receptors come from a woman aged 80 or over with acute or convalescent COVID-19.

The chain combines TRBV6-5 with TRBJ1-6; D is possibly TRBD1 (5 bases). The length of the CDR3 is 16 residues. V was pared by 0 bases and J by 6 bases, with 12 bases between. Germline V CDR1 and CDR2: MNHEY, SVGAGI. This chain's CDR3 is CASSYSPGWANSPLHF. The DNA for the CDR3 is TGTGCCAGCAGTTACTCGCCAGGGTGGGCTAATTCACCCCTCCACTTT.

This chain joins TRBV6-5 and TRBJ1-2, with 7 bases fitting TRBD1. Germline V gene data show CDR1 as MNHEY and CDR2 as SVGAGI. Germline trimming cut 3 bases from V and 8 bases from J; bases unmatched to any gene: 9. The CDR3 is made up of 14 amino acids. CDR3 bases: TGTGCCAGCAGTTATTGGAGACAGGGAACCGGCTACACCTTC. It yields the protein CASSYWRQGTGYTF.

CDR3 protein: CASIPGQPSSYNSPLHF. The CDR3 coding sequence is TGTGCCAGCATCCCGGGACAGCCGAGCTCCTATAATTCACCCCTCCACTTT. This chain links TRBV2 with TRBJ1-6; 7 bases align to TRBD1. Germline V gene lookup returns CDR1 SNHLY and CDR2 FYNNEI. CDR3 length: 17 amino acids. Unmatched junction bases numbered 9, after V lost 7 bases and J lost 0 bases.

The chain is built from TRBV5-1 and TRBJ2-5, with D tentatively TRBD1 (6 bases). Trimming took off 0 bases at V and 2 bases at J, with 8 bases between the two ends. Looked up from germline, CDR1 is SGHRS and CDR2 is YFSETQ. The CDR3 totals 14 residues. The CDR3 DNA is TGCGCCAGCAGCTTGGCGCAGGGGCAAGAGACCCAGTACTTC. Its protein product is CASSLAQGQETQYF.

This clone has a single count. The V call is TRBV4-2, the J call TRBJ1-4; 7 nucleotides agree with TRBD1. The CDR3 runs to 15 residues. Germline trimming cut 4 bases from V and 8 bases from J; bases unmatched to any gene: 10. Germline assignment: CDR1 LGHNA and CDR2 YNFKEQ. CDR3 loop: CASSPRDRNREKLFF. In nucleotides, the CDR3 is TGTGCCAGCAGCCCCCGGGACAGAAATCGAGAAAAACTGTTTTTT.

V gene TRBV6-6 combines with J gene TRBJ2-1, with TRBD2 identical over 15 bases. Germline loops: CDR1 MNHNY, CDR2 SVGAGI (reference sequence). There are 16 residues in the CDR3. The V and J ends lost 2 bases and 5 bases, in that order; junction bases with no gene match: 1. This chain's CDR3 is CASSYGLAGGHNEQFF. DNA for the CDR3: TGTGCCAGCAGTTACGGACTAGCGGGGGGGCACAATGAGCAGTTCTTC.

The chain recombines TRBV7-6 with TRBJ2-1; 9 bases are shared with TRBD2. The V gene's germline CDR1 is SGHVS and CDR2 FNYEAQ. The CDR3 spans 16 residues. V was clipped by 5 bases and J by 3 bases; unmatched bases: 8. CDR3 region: CASSKLAGEFYNEQFF. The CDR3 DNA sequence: TGTGCCAGCAGCAAACTAGCGGGCGAGTTCTACAATGAGCAGTTCTTC.

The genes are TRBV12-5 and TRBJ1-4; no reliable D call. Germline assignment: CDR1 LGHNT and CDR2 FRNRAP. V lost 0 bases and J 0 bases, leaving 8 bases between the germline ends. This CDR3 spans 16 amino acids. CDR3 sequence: CASGLVKRATNEKLFF. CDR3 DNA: TGTGCTAGTGGTTTGGTAAAGAGGGCAACTAATGAAAAACTGTTTTTT.

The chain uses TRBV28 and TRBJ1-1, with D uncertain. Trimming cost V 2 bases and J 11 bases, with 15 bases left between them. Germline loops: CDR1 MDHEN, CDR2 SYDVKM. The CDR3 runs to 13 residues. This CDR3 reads CASSLGLAGRAFF. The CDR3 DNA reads TGTGCCAGCAGTTTAGGGCTAGCGGGTAGGGCTTTCTTT.

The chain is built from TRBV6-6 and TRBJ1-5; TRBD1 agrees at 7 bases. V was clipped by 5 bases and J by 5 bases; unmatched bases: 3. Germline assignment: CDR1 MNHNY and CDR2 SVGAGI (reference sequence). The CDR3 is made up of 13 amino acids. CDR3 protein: CASSRQGYQPQHF. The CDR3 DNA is TGTGCCAGCAGTCGACAGGGTTATCAGCCCCAGCATTTT.

CDR3 sequence reads: CASSQPGQGKRTEAFF. The CDR3 DNA sequence: TGCGCCAGCAGTCAACCAGGACAGGGGAAGCGCACTGAAGCTTTCTTT. The rearrangement links TRBV23-1 to TRBJ1-1, with 9 positions matching TRBD1. TRBV23-1 is known as an ORF, though its function is uncertain. The V segment lost 2 bases and the J segment 4 bases; nucleotides outside the gene matches: 8. This CDR3 comprises 16 residues.

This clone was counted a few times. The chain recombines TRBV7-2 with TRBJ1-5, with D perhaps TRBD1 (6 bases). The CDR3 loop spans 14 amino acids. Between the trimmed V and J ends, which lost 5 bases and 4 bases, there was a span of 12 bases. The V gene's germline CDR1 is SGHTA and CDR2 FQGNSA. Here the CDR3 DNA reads TGTGCCAGCAGCCGCGGGGGGCCTAATCAGCCCCAGCATTTT. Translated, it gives CASSRGGPNQPQHF.

This chain's CDR3 is CASSTGQKGNTIYF. The DNA of the CDR3 is TGTGCCAGTAGTACCGGACAGAAGGGAAACACCATATATTTT. The chain joins TRBV19 to TRBJ1-3, with TRBD1 as a possible D gene (6 bases). The CDR3 consists of 14 residues. Germline CDR1 LNHDA, CDR2 SQIVND (reference sequence). The V end lost 4 bases, the J end lost 4 bases, and 11 bases lay between the germline ends.

Here the CDR3 DNA reads TGTGCCAGCAGTGAAGCTGGGACAGGGGCGAGCAATCAGCCCCAGCATTTT. Protein: CASSEAGTGASNQPQHF. The chain combines TRBV2 with TRBJ1-5, with 10 positions matching TRBD1. The V segment lost 0 bases and the J segment 1 base; nucleotides outside the gene matches: 3. CDR1 and CDR2 from the germline V gene are SNHLY and FYNNEI. The CDR3 covers 17 residues.

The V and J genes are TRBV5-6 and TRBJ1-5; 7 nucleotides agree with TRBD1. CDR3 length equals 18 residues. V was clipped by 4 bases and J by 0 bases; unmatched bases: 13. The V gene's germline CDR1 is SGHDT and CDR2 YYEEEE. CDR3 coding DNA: TGTGCCAGCAGCCGAGGGGGCCCAGGGCCTTATAGCAATCAGCCCCAGCATTTT. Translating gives CASSRGGPGPYSNQPQHF.

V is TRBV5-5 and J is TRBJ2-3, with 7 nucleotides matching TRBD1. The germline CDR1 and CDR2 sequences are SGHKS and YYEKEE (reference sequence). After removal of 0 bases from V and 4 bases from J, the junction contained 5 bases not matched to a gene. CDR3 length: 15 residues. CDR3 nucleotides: TGTGCCAGCAGCTTGGAGACAGGGTATTCAGATACGCAGTATTTT. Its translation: CASSLETGYSDTQYF.

The chain's CDR3 is CASSLAPAGIQETQYF. CDR3 coding DNA: TGCGCCAGCAGCTTGGCCCCAGCGGGCATACAAGAGACCCAGTACTTC. This rearrangement joins TRBV5-1 to TRBJ2-5; tentatively, D is TRBD2 (6 bases). Trimming left V 0 bases short and J 2 bases short, with 14 bases between. Germline V gene lookup returns CDR1 SGHRS and CDR2 YFSETQ. The CDR3 contains 16 residues.

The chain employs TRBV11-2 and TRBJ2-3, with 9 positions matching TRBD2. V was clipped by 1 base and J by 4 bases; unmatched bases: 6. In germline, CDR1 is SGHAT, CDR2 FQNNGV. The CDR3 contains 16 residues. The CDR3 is CASSLGAGGGADTQYF. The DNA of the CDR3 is TGTGCCAGCAGCTTAGGAGCGGGGGGAGGGGCAGATACGCAGTATTTT.

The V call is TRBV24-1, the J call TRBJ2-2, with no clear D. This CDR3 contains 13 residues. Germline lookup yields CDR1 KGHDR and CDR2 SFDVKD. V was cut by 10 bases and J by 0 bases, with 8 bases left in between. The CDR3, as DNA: TGTGCCACGCAACTCCCGAACACCGGGGAGCTGTTTTTT. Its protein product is CATQLPNTGELFF.

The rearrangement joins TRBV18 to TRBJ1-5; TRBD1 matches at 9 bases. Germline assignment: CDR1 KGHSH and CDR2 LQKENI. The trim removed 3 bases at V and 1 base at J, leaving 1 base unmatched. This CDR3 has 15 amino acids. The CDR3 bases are TGTGCCAGCTCACCTGGACAGGGGAGCAATCAGCCCCAGCATTTT. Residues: CASSPGQGSNQPQHF. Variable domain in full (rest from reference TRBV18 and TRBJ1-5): NAGVMQNPRHLVRRRGQEARLRCSPMKGHSHVYWYRQLPEEGLKFMVYLQKENIIDESGMPKERFSAEFPKEGPSILRIQQVVRGDSAAYFCASSPGQGSNQPQHFGDGTRLSIL.

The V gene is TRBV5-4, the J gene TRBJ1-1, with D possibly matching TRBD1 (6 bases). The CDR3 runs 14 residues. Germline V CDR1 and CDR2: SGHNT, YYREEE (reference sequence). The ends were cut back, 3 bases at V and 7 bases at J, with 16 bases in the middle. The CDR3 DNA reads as TGTGCCAGCAGCTCGGGACAAGGAAGGGGTGAAGCTTTCTTT. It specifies CASSSGQGRGEAFF.

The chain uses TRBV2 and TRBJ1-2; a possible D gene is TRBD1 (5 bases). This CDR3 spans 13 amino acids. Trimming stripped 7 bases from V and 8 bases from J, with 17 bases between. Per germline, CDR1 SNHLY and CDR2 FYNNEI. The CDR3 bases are TGTGCCAGCACAATATTCCAGGGTCGGGGCTACACCTTC. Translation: CASTIFQGRGYTF.

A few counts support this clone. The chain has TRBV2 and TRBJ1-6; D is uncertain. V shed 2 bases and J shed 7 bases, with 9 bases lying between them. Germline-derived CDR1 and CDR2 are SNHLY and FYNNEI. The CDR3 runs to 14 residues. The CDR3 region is CASSEPSGNSPLHF. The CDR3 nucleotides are TGTGCCAGCAGTGAACCCTCGGGAAATTCACCCCTCCACTTT. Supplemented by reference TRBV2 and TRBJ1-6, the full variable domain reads EPEVTQTPSHQVTQMGQEVILRCVPISNHLYFYWYRQILGQKVEFLVSFYNNEISEKSEIFDDQFSVERPDGSNFTLKIRSTKLEDSAMYFCASSEPSGNSPLHFGNGTRLTVT.

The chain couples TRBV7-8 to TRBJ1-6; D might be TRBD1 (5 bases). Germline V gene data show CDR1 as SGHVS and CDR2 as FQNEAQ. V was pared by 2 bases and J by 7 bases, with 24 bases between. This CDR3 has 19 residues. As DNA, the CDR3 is TGTGCCAGCAGCTTACTGGCGGGGACTCACCCCGCAGGGAATTCACCCCTCCACTTT. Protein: CASSLLAGTHPAGNSPLHF.

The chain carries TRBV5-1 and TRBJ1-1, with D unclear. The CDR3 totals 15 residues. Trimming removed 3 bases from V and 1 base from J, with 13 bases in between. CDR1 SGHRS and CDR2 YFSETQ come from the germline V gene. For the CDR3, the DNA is TGCGCCAGCAGCTCCCTATCATATAGGAACACTGAAGCTTTCTTT. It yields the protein CASSSLSYRNTEAFF.